The 16 T cell receptor beta chains reported below all come from one sample, sequenced in a study of T cells in Graves' hyperthyroidism and ophthalmopathy. Amplification of TCR beta CDR3 regions used RNA as the template. Initially, a first-round RT-PCR of the TCR CDR3 employed the HTBI primer set. MiXCR was run by TCRdb on the multiplex PCR reads, yielding one entry per CDR3 protein. This table has nearly 250,000 distinct CDR3 sequences, 24% appearing once. Sequencing was done on a sample of blood. These receptors were obtained from a woman aged 35 to 49 with Graves' ophthalmopathy.

The genes are TRBV3-1 and TRBJ2-2; no reliable D call. CDR1 and CDR2 (germline): LGHDT, YNNKEL (reference sequence). V lost 0 bases, J lost 2 bases, and 4 bases lay in between. There are 14 residues in the CDR3. CDR3 in amino acids: CASSQDTNTGELFF. In DNA, the CDR3 is TGTGCCAGCAGCCAAGACACAAACACCGGGGAGCTGTTTTTT.

At least ten counts were recorded for this clonotype. This rearrangement joins TRBV30 to TRBJ2-2; D tentatively reads TRBD1 or TRBD2 (5 bases each). CDR3 length: 18 residues. CDR1 and CDR2 from the germline V gene are GTSNPN and SVGIG (reference sequence). Trimming stripped 0 bases from V and 0 bases from J, with 17 bases between. The CDR3 spells CAWSVGQRGNTNTGELFF. CDR3 sequence (DNA): TGTGCCTGGAGTGTAGGGCAACGGGGCAATACGAACACCGGGGAGCTGTTTTTT. The variable domain in full, with the rest retrieved from reference TRBV30 and TRBJ2-2, is SQTIHQWPATLVQPVGSPLSLECTVEGTSNPNLYWYRQAAGRGLQLLFYSVGIGQISSEVPQNLSASRPQDRQFILSSKKLLLSDSGFYLCAWSVGQRGNTNTGELFFGEGSRLTVL.

This clonotype was found many times. The chain is built from TRBV28 and TRBJ2-7, with no clear D. The CDR3 length is 14 residues. CDR1 is MDHEN, CDR2 SYDVKM, per germline. V was trimmed by 3 bases and J by 5 bases, leaving 14 bases between them. This CDR3 reads CASSFTPADHEQYF. CDR3 DNA: TGTGCCAGCAGTTTTACTCCTGCGGACCACGAGCAGTACTTC.

In this sample, this clonotype turned up many times. This rearrangement joins TRBV10-3 to TRBJ1-1; D may be TRBD1 (5 bases). V was shortened by 2 bases and J by 7 bases, with 14 bases between the two germline ends. CDR3 length equals 14 residues. Looked up from germline, CDR1 is ENHRY and CDR2 is SYGVKD. CDR3 bases: TGTGCCATCAGTGAGGCAGGGACCCTCAATGAAGCTTTCTTT. It translates to CAISEAGTLNEAFF.

The V and J genes are TRBV6-1 and TRBJ2-5, with 7 bases identical to TRBD2. CDR1 MNHNS and CDR2 SASEGT come from the germline V gene. The CDR3 totals 15 residues. J was trimmed by 1 base and V by 4 bases; bases with no gene match: 6. Here the CDR3 DNA reads TGTGCCAGCAGTGTCGCGAGGACTAGCCAAGAGACCCAGTACTTC. Its protein product is CASSVARTSQETQYF.

The chain couples TRBV28 to TRBJ2-5, with D possibly matching TRBD2 (5 bases). The germline V gene has CDR1 MDHEN and CDR2 SYDVKM. The CDR3 covers 15 residues. The V end lost 3 bases, the J end lost 5 bases, and 16 bases lay between the germline ends. The CDR3 nucleotides read TGTGCCAGCAGTTTTGGGGAGTCGGAAGTGGAGACCCAGTACTTC. This codes for CASSFGESEVETQYF.

The CDR3 loop reads CASRSPSGEQYF. CDR3 coding DNA: TGTGCCAGCCGCAGCCCCTCAGGCGAGCAGTACTTC. The J gene is TRBJ2-7, the V gene TRBV6-1; D not resolved. V dropped 8 bases and J dropped 6 bases, with 14 bases sitting between them. The germline V gene encodes CDR1 MNHNS and CDR2 SASEGT. The CDR3 loop spans 12 amino acids.

The table lists this clonotype with a few counts. V is TRBV11-1 and J is TRBJ2-4, with 14 bases that match TRBD2. V gave up 0 bases and J gave up 8 bases; unmatched junction bases: 9. This CDR3 comprises 18 residues. In germline, CDR1 is SGHAT, CDR2 FQDESV (reference sequence). The CDR3 is CASSLARGTSGSGYIQYF. The CDR3 DNA follows: TGTGCCAGCAGCTTAGCAAGGGGGACTAGCGGGAGTGGGTACATTCAGTACTTC.

This clonotype was picked up many times. The chain recombines TRBV29-1 with TRBJ2-7; 8 positions agree with TRBD1. The CDR3 contains 12 residues. Germline CDR1 SQVTM, CDR2 ANQGSEA. The CDR3 spells CRDQDRVYEQYF. CDR3 DNA: TGCAGGGATCAGGACAGGGTGTACGAGCAGTACTTC.

This clonotype was picked up many times. The chain employs TRBV27 and TRBJ2-7; 9 bases are shared with TRBD2. The CDR3 consists of 16 residues. Germline values: CDR1 MNHEY, CDR2 SMNVEV (reference sequence). The junction had 8 bases not matched to a gene; V was cut back by 3 bases and J by 2 bases. The CDR3 DNA reads as TGTGCCAGCAGTTTGCGTAGCGGGAGTTCGACCTACGAGCAGTACTTC. It translates to CASSLRSGSSTYEQYF.

This clonotype was seen many times. The chain recombines TRBV4-1 with TRBJ1-1; D not certain. CDR1 and CDR2 (germline): MGHRA, YSYEKL. The CDR3 loop spans 12 amino acids. Trimming cost V 3 bases and J 8 bases, with 10 bases left between them. CDR3 amino acids: CASSHPREEAFF. The CDR3 coding sequence is TGCGCCAGCAGCCACCCCCGGGAGGAAGCTTTCTTT.

The V call is TRBV20-1, the J call TRBJ1-5; D might be TRBD1 (5 bases). V was clipped by 5 bases and J by 2 bases, with 25 bases between them. This CDR3 spans 18 amino acids. The germline CDR1 and CDR2 sequences are DFQATT and SNEGSKA (reference sequence). The CDR3 is CSAQTTGGGEMGNQPQHF. DNA for the CDR3: TGCAGTGCTCAAACTACGGGGGGAGGGGAGATGGGCAATCAGCCCCAGCATTTT.

This clonotype came up many times. The chain is built from TRBV2 and TRBJ2-5; TRBD2 is a possible D gene (6 bases). The V and J ends lost 8 bases and 1 base respectively, with 8 bases between them. CDR3 length: 12 residues. Looked up from germline, CDR1 is SNHLY and CDR2 is FYNNEI. The CDR3 protein is CASVGLQETQYF. CDR3 nucleotides: TGTGCCAGCGTGGGACTCCAAGAGACCCAGTACTTC.

At least ten counts were recorded for this clonotype. This sequence joins TRBV15 and TRBJ1-5; TRBD1 aligns across 10 bases. The CDR3 has 14 residues. CDR1 and CDR2 from the germline V gene are LNHNV and YYDKDF (reference sequence). V was pared by 3 bases and J by 5 bases, with 1 base of the junction left unmatched. CDR3 coding DNA: TGTGCCACCAGCAGGGGACAGGGGCATCAGCCCCAGCATTTT. Translation gives CATSRGQGHQPQHF.

This clonotype was recorded many times. The chain employs TRBV13 and TRBJ1-6, with 8 bases identical to TRBD1. CDR3 length: 14 amino acids. V dropped 3 bases and J dropped 10; count of bases not matched to a gene: 5. CDR1 PRHDT and CDR2 FYEKMQ come from the germline V gene (reference sequence). CDR3 residues: CASSLTGEWSPLHF. CDR3 sequence (DNA): TGTGCCAGCAGCTTGACAGGGGAATGGTCACCCCTCCACTTT.

This clonotype was recorded at least ten times. This sequence joins TRBV5-1 and TRBJ2-2, with 8 bases fitting TRBD2. V shed 3 bases, J shed 1 base, and the junction held 2 bases outside the gene matches. In germline, CDR1 is SGHRS, CDR2 YFSETQ. The CDR3 extends over 15 amino acids. In DNA form, the CDR3 reads TGCGCCAGCAGCTATAGCGGGAAGAACACCGGGGAGCTGTTTTTT. It encodes CASSYSGKNTGELFF.